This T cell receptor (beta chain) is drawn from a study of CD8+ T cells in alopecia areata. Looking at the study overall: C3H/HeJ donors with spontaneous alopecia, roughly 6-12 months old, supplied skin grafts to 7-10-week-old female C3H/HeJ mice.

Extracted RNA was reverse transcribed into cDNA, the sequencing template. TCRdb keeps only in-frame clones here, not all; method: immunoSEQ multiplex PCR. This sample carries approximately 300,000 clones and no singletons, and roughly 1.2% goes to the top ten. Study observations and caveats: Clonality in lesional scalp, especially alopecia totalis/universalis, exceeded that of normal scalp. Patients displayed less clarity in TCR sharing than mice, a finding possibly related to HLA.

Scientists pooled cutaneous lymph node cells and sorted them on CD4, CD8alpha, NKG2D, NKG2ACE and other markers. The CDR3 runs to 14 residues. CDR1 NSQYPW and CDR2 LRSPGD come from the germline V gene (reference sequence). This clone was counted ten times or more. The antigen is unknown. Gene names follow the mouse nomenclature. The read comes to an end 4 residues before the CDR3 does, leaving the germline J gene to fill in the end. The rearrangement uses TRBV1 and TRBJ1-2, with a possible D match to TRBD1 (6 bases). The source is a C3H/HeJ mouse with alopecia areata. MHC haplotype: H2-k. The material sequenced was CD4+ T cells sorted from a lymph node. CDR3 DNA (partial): TGCACCTGCAGTGCAGATTCCAGGGGACCC. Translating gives CTCSADSRGP. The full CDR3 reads CTCSADSRGPDYTF.